The entry that follows covers one T cell receptor (beta chain) sequence. Its matching antigen is unknown. This specimen comes from a study of T cell responses to AZD1222 COVID-19 vaccine. Notes on the study in general: Seropositive AZD1222 recipients at baseline numbered only five to seven. Only after the peak T cell response were repertoires sampled.

Germline CDR1 LGHNA, CDR2 YSLEER. The CDR3 extends over 14 amino acids. The germline V and J ends were trimmed by 3 bases and 7 bases, with 15 bases remaining between them. This table comes from immunoSEQ multiplex PCR, and its TCRdb copy is limited to in-frame clones, with some not included. The sample comprises approximately 89,000 clones, approximately 91% of which are singletons, and 13% rests with the top ten. The specimen comprised peripheral blood, sampled on day 0 of AZD1222 vaccination. The receptor was derived from an adult in good health. This chain uses TRBV4-3 with TRBJ1-2; D may be TRBD1 (5 bases). The CDR3 DNA reads as TGCGCCAGCAGCCACGTGGGGACCAGCGGTGGCTACACCTTC. It specifies CASSHVGTSGGYTF.